The present T cell receptor beta chain was sequenced within a study of shared clonotypes between healthy human individuals. The table lists this clone with a few counts. The protocol was immunoSEQ multiplex PCR, while the TCRdb copy is restricted to in-frame clones and leaves out a portion. The table includes 640,000 or so clones, roughly 78% detected once. Sequencing used memory CD4+ T cells sorted from blood. Subset noted: CD45RA-negative fraction. The clonotype was recovered from a woman in her 30s in good health.

In DNA form, the CDR3 reads TGTGCCAGCAGCTCAAACACCGGGACAGAGATAGTCCAAGAGACCCAGTACTTC. Protein sequence: CASSSNTGTEIVQETQYF. The genes are TRBV7-9 and TRBJ2-5; 7 positions match TRBD1. Germline trimming cut 4 bases from V and 1 base from J; bases unmatched to any gene: 15. Germline lookup yields CDR1 SEHNR and CDR2 FQNEAQ (reference sequence). The CDR3 has 18 residues.